One sample yielded the 32 T cell receptor beta chains listed below, sequenced in a study of blood T cell repertoires in COVID-19. The method was immunoSEQ multiplex PCR; TCRdb's version includes in-frame clones alone and lacks a portion of them. Of a few hundred thousand clones in the sample, 85% to 90% are singletons; the top ten hold roughly a tenth. Sequenced material: peripheral blood. Receptors were obtained from a woman in her forties or fifties with COVID-19, enrolled during active disease.

This chain joins TRBV10-3 and TRBJ1-2, with 9 bases identical to TRBD1. Trimming removed 4 bases from V and 5 bases from J; junction bases left unmatched: 2. CDR1 and CDR2 from the germline V gene are ENHRY and SYGVKD. CDR3 size: 13 residues. The CDR3 DNA is TGTGCCATCAGTGTGGACAGGGGATATGGCTACACCTTC. It encodes CAISVDRGYGYTF.

The rearrangement uses TRBV6-1 and TRBJ2-7, with TRBD1 identical over 8 bases. CDR3 length: 15 amino acids. Germline CDR1 is MNHNS and CDR2 is SASEGT. V shed 2 bases and J 3 bases; nucleotides not matched to a gene: 6. CDR3 coding DNA: TGTGCCAGCAGTGAAACAGCAGGGGGCTACTACGAGCAGTACGTC. Its protein product is CASSETAGGYYEQYV.

This chain connects TRBV4-2 to TRBJ2-4, with 7 bases aligning to TRBD2. Per the germline V gene, CDR1 is LGHNA and CDR2 is YNFKEQ. V lost 4 bases, J lost 0 bases, and 9 bases stayed unmatched. This CDR3 has 17 amino acids. DNA for the CDR3: TGTGCCAGCAGCCCAAGCGTGGGGGGGGAAGCCAAAAACATTCAGTACTTC. Protein sequence: CASSPSVGGEAKNIQYF.

The J gene is TRBJ2-3, the V gene TRBV19; possible D gene TRBD1, 6 bases. V was trimmed by 3 bases and J by 2 bases, leaving 12 bases between them. There are 15 residues in the CDR3. Germline-derived CDR1 and CDR2 are LNHDA and SQIVND (reference sequence). This chain's CDR3 is CASSIGGSTTDTQYF. The CDR3 DNA sequence: TGTGCCAGTAGTATTGGGGGCTCTACCACAGATACGCAGTATTTT.

The gene calls are TRBV5-1 and TRBJ1-5; no firm D call. V was cut by 5 bases and J by 0 bases, with 12 bases left in between. This CDR3 is 15 amino acids long. Germline V gene data show CDR1 as SGHRS and CDR2 as YFSETQ. The CDR3 DNA sequence: TGCGCCAGCAGTTCCGACGGGAATAGCAATCAGCCCCAGCATTTT. Residues: CASSSDGNSNQPQHF. Full variable domain (outside the CDR3, taken from reference TRBV5-1 and TRBJ1-5): KAGVTQTPRYLIKTRGQQVTLSCSPISGHRSVSWYQQTPGQGLQFLFEYFSETQRNKGNFPGRFSGRQFSNSRSEMNVSTLELGDSALYLCASSSDGNSNQPQHFGDGTRLSIL.

A few counts support this clone. The J gene is TRBJ1-2, the V gene TRBV10-1; 7 bases match TRBD1. The CDR3 spans 13 residues. With V trimmed by 6 bases and J by 4 bases, 5 bases remained unmatched. The V gene's germline CDR1 is WNHNN and CDR2 SYGVQD (reference sequence). CDR3: CASSLDRSYGYTF. CDR3 in DNA: TGCGCCAGCAGCTTGGACAGGTCCTATGGCTACACCTTC.

This chain joins TRBV11-3 and TRBJ2-3; 9 nucleotides line up with TRBD1. Unmatched junction bases numbered 10, after V lost 6 bases and J lost 0 bases. Germline V CDR1 and CDR2: SGHNT, YENEEA. CDR3 length: 17 residues. CDR3 coding DNA: TGTGCCAGCAGAATCTCAACCGGGACAGGGAGCACAGATACGCAGTATTTT. This sequence encodes CASRISTGTGSTDTQYF. Combining the CDR3 with reference TRBV11-3 and TRBJ2-3 gives the whole variable domain EAGVVQSPRYKIIEKKQPVAFWCNPISGHNTLYWYLQNLGQGPELLIRYENEEAVDDSQLPKDRFSAERLKGVDSTLKIQPAELGDSAVYLCASRISTGTGSTDTQYFGPGTRLTVL.

The rearrangement uses TRBV6-1 and TRBJ2-1, with 14 bases that match TRBD2. This CDR3 spans 19 amino acids. The junction had 14 bases not matched to a gene; V was cut back by 3 bases and J by 7 bases. Per the germline V gene, CDR1 is MNHNS and CDR2 is SASEGT. The CDR3 DNA reads TGTGCCAGCAGTGACCCGGGACTAGCGGGGGCCGGGGTTTTGAATGAGCAGTTCTTC. Translation: CASSDPGLAGAGVLNEQFF.

This chain connects TRBV5-5 to TRBJ2-2, with unresolved D. This CDR3 has 13 amino acids. Trimming left V 2 bases short and J 1 base short, with 3 bases between. Germline V CDR1 and CDR2: SGHKS, YYEKEE (reference sequence). The CDR3: CASSLLNTGELFF. Here the CDR3 DNA reads TGTGCCAGCAGCTTACTGAACACCGGGGAGCTGTTTTTT.

The gene calls are TRBV19 and TRBJ1-5; TRBD1 agrees at 8 bases. The CDR3 covers 14 residues. The V gene's germline CDR1 is LNHDA and CDR2 SQIVND (reference sequence). Unmatched junction bases numbered 7, after V lost 6 bases and J lost 6 bases. Here the CDR3 reads CASSRQGMGQPQHF. Written as DNA, the CDR3 is TGTGCCAGTAGCCGACAGGGGATGGGTCAGCCCCAGCATTTT.

V gene TRBV19 combines with J gene TRBJ2-1, with 10 bases matching TRBD2. Germline lookup yields CDR1 LNHDA and CDR2 SQIVND (reference sequence). The ends lost 5 bases at V and 7 bases at J; junction bases unmatched: 8. The CDR3 has 15 amino acids. CDR3 region: CASSDRSGGINEQFF. CDR3 DNA sequence: TGTGCCAGTAGTGACCGTAGCGGGGGGATTAATGAGCAGTTCTTC.

This chain links TRBV5-1 with TRBJ2-7; 8 positions agree with TRBD2. The ends lost 1 base at V and 3 bases at J; junction bases unmatched: 6. The CDR3 extends over 15 amino acids. Germline loops: CDR1 SGHRS, CDR2 YFSETQ. The CDR3 coding sequence is TGCGCCAGCAGCTTGTCCTCCGGGACTAGCTACGAGCAGTACTTC. Amino acid sequence: CASSLSSGTSYEQYF. The full variable domain, its missing parts supplied by reference TRBV5-1 and TRBJ2-7, is KAGVTQTPRYLIKTRGQQVTLSCSPISGHRSVSWYQQTPGQGLQFLFEYFSETQRNKGNFPGRFSGRQFSNSRSEMNVSTLELGDSALYLCASSLSSGTSYEQYFGPGTRLTVT.

The chain employs TRBV7-6 and TRBJ1-2; D is perhaps TRBD1 (5 bases). V was cut by 5 bases and J by 0 bases, with 10 bases left in between. Germline loops: CDR1 SGHVS, CDR2 FNYEAQ. The CDR3 length is 14 residues. CDR3 DNA: TGTGCCAGCAGCCCGGACACTTCTAACTATGGCTACACCTTC. Translation: CASSPDTSNYGYTF.

V and J are TRBV6-5 and TRBJ1-6; a possible D gene is TRBD1 (6 bases). Germline V gene data show CDR1 as MNHEY and CDR2 as SVGAGI. The CDR3 is 15 residues long. Trimming pared 2 bases from V and 5 bases from J, leaving 10 bases between. The CDR3 sequence is CASSYQDRNNSPLHF. CDR3 DNA: TGTGCCAGCAGTTACCAGGACAGAAATAATTCACCCCTCCACTTT.

This sequence joins TRBV24-1 and TRBJ2-5, with 10 nucleotides matching TRBD1. Germline V gives CDR1 KGHDR, CDR2 SFDVKD. CDR3 size: 15 residues. V lost 4 bases and J lost 3; bases outside the gene matches: 4. CDR3 protein: CATSDVDRGKETQYF. For the CDR3, the DNA is TGTGCCACCAGTGACGTGGACAGGGGGAAAGAGACCCAGTACTTC.

This clone was picked up many times. V usage is TRBV12-3 or TRBV12-4 and J usage is TRBJ1-1; no firm D call. The CDR3 runs to 13 residues. V lost 1 base and J lost 7, with 10 bases in between. The CDR3 nucleotides are TGTGCCAGCAGTTTAGGGATAAGAGGTGAAGCTTTCTTT. It translates to CASSLGIRGEAFF.

The chain is built from TRBV30 and TRBJ1-4; possibly TRBD1 for D (6 bases). This CDR3 has 16 residues. CDR1 is GTSNPN, CDR2 SVGIG, per germline (reference sequence). Trimming took 3 bases from V and 6 from J, leaving 20 bases between them. Here the CDR3 reads CAWRLSWQGMDEKLFF. The CDR3 nucleotides read TGTGCCTGGAGGCTTAGTTGGCAGGGGATGGATGAAAAACTGTTTTTT.

The rearrangement uses TRBV27 and TRBJ2-3, with 8 nucleotides matching TRBD2. V was pared by 4 bases and J by 10 bases, with 1 base of the junction left unmatched. There are 11 residues in the CDR3. CDR1 and CDR2 from the germline V gene are MNHEY and SMNVEV (reference sequence). The CDR3 loop reads CASSSGGPQYF. CDR3 bases: TGTGCCAGCAGTTCGGGAGGGCCGCAGTATTTT.

This sequence joins TRBV7-2 and TRBJ1-2, with TRBD1 identical over 10 bases. The V gene end was trimmed by 2 bases and the J gene end by 8 bases; junction bases not matched to a gene: 5. CDR1 is SGHTA, CDR2 FQGNSA, per germline. The CDR3 is 14 amino acids. CDR3 protein: CASSLPGQGIGYTF. In DNA, the CDR3 is TGTGCCAGCAGCTTACCGGGACAGGGGATAGGCTACACCTTC.

This chain connects TRBV6-5 to TRBJ2-7; TRBD1 agrees at 8 bases. This CDR3 comprises 13 residues. Per the germline V gene, CDR1 is MNHEY and CDR2 is SVGAGI. With V trimmed by 7 bases and J by 1 base, 3 bases remained unmatched. CDR3 region: CASTRQGSYEQYV. The CDR3 DNA is TGTGCCAGCACCCGACAGGGGTCCTACGAGCAGTACGTC.

The J gene is TRBJ2-2, the V gene TRBV5-1; 7 bases are shared with TRBD1. The V segment lost 7 bases and the J segment 1 base; nucleotides outside the gene matches: 19. The CDR3 is 19 residues long. The germline CDR1 and CDR2 sequences are SGHRS and YFSETQ. The CDR3 region has the DNA TGCGCCAGCCGCTATATCACCGGGACAGAGATCAGGAACACCGGGGAGCTGTTTTTT. Amino acid sequence: CASRYITGTEIRNTGELFF.

The chain has TRBV28 and TRBJ1-5, with D unresolved. Germline CDR1 and CDR2: MDHEN and SYDVKM. V was clipped by 4 bases and J by 9 bases, with 10 bases between them. This CDR3 comprises 12 residues. CDR3 in amino acids: CASSSAVGPQHF. The CDR3 DNA reads TGTGCCAGCAGTTCGGCGGTGGGGCCCCAGCATTTT.

The chain carries TRBV5-1 and TRBJ1-1; D call uncertain. The V gene lost 4 bases and the J gene lost 0 bases, with 16 bases spanning the gap. Germline CDR1 is SGHRS and CDR2 is YFSETQ. The CDR3 consists of 16 residues. For the CDR3, the DNA is TGCGCCAGCAGCCCAAGAGGTATGTCTATGAACACTGAAGCTTTCTTT. Translated, it gives CASSPRGMSMNTEAFF.

V usage is TRBV3-1 (or the pseudogene TRBV3-2) and J usage is TRBJ2-5; TRBD1 is a possible D gene (5 bases). This CDR3 spans 15 amino acids. Germline-derived CDR1 and CDR2 are LGHDT and YNNKEL (reference sequence). Trimming shortened V by 3 bases and J by 2 bases, and 13 bases separated the two germline ends. This CDR3 reads CASSQIQVLQETQYF. The DNA of the CDR3 is TGTGCCAGCAGCCAGATACAGGTGCTGCAAGAGACCCAGTACTTC.

This clone occurred a few times. The chain employs TRBV6-6 and TRBJ2-1; D might be TRBD2 (6 bases). Trimming cost V 5 bases and J 7 bases, with 18 bases left between them. Germline loops: CDR1 MNHNY, CDR2 SVGAGI (reference sequence). The CDR3 consists of 15 residues. CDR3 sequence: CASSKGLLLENEQFF. The CDR3 nucleotides are TGTGCCAGCAGTAAGGGACTCCTACTAGAGAATGAGCAGTTCTTC.

The chain joins TRBV2 to TRBJ2-5; perhaps TRBD1 as D (5 bases). CDR3 length: 13 amino acids. The V gene's germline CDR1 is SNHLY and CDR2 FYNNEI. Trimming left V 8 bases short and J 9 bases short, with 19 bases between. Here the CDR3 DNA reads TGTGCCAGCTTACCCGTGGGGCAGGCGGCCCAGTACTTC. It codes for CASLPVGQAAQYF.

This chain joins TRBV11-2 and TRBJ1-1; unclear D gene. With 5 bases removed from V and 4 bases from J, the gap between germline ends came to 14 bases. Germline CDR1 SGHAT, CDR2 FQNNGV. The CDR3 loop spans 14 amino acids. DNA of the CDR3: TGTGCCAGCAGCGTCGACCCAAGAGGCACTGAAGCTTTCTTT. The encoded protein is CASSVDPRGTEAFF.

The chain joins TRBV5-6 to TRBJ1-3, with a weak D call TRBD1 (5 bases). The V end lost 4 bases, the J end lost 6 bases, and 14 bases lay between the germline ends. The CDR3 sequence is 14 residues long. Germline V lookup: CDR1 SGHDT, CDR2 YYEEEE. The CDR3 bases are TGTGCCAGCAGCGCGGGACTTCAATTAAACACCATATATTTT. The encoded protein is CASSAGLQLNTIYF.

This chain joins TRBV9 and TRBJ2-2; D is undetermined. The CDR3 is 13 amino acids. V was cut by 3 bases and J by 0 bases, with 3 bases left in between. Germline lookup yields CDR1 SGDLS and CDR2 YYNGEE. The CDR3: CASSGTNTGELFF. The DNA of the CDR3 is TGTGCCAGCAGCGGTACGAACACCGGGGAGCTGTTTTTT.

The table lists this clone with a count of one. This chain links TRBV2 with TRBJ1-2; D remains ambiguous. Trimming stripped 4 bases from V and 4 bases from J, with 10 bases between. This CDR3 spans 13 amino acids. Germline CDR1 SNHLY, CDR2 FYNNEI. The CDR3, as DNA: TGTGCCAGCAGTGCGGAAACGGGCTATGGCTACACCTTC. It specifies CASSAETGYGYTF.

V is TRBV12-3 or TRBV12-4 and J is TRBJ1-2, with 7 positions matching TRBD1. The ends lost 5 bases at V and 4 bases at J; junction bases unmatched: 4. This CDR3 comprises 13 residues. The CDR3 region is CASSPWTGYGYTF. The DNA of the CDR3 is TGTGCCAGCAGTCCGTGGACAGGCTATGGCTACACCTTC.

V gene TRBV19 combines with J gene TRBJ2-7; D possibly corresponds to TRBD2 (5 bases). V was pared by 3 bases and J by 2 bases, with 8 bases between. CDR3 length: 13 residues. Germline V lookup: CDR1 LNHDA, CDR2 SQIVND (reference sequence). CDR3 coding DNA: TGTGCCAGTAGTATCCCCGGGGCCTACGAGCAGTACTTC. Residues: CASSIPGAYEQYF. The full variable domain, its missing parts supplied by reference TRBV19 and TRBJ2-7, is DGGITQSPKYLFRKEGQNVTLSCEQNLNHDAMYWYRQDPGQGLRLIYYSQIVNDFQKGDIAEGYSVSREKKESFPLTVTSAQKNPTAFYLCASSIPGAYEQYFGPGTRLTVT.